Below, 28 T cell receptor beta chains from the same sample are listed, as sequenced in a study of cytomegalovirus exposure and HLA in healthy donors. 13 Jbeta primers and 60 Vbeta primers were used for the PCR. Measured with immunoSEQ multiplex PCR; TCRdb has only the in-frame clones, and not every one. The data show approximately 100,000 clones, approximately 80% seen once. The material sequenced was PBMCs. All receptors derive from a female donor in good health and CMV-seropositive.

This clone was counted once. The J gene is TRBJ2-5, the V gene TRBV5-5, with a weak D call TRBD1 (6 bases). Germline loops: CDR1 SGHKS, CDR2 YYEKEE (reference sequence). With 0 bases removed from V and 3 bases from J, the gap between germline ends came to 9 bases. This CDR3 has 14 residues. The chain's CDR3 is CASSLVPGEETQYF. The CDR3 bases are TGTGCCAGCAGCTTGGTTCCAGGGGAAGAGACCCAGTACTTC. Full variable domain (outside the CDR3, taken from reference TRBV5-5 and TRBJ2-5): DAGVTQSPTHLIKTRGQQVTLRCSPISGHKSVSWYQQVLGQGPQFIFQYYEKEERGRGNFPDRFSARQFPNYSSELNVNALLLGDSALYLCASSLVPGEETQYFGPGTRLLVL.

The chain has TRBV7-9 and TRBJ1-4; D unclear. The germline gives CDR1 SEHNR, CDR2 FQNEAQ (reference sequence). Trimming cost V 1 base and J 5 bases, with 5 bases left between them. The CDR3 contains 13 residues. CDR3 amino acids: CASSLGLNEKLFF. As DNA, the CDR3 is TGTGCCAGCAGCTTAGGTCTAAATGAAAAACTGTTTTTT. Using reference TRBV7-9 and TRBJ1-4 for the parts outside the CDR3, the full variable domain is DTGVSQNPRHKITKRGQNVTFRCDPISEHNRLYWYRQTLGQGPEFLTYFQNEAQLEKSRLLSDRFSAERPKGSFSTLEIQRTEQGDSAMYLCASSLGLNEKLFFGSGTQLSVL.

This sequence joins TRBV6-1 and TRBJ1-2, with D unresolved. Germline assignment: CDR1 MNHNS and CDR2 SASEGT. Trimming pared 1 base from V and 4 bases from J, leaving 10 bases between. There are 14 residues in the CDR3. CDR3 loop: CASSEGAGVYGYTF. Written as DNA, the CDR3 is TGTGCCAGCAGTGAAGGGGCGGGCGTCTATGGCTACACCTTC.

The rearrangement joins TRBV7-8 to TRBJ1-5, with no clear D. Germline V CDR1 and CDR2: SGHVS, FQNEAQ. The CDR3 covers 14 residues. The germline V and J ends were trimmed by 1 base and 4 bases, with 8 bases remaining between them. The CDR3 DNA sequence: TGTGCCAGCAGCTTAGTTTCCCCGAATCAGCCCCAGCATTTT. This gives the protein CASSLVSPNQPQHF.

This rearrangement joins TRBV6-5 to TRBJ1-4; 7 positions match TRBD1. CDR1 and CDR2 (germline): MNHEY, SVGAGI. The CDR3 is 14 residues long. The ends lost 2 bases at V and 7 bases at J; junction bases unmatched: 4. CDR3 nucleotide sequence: TGTGCCAGCAGTTACGAGGGGGCTACTGAAAAACTGTTTTTT. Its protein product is CASSYEGATEKLFF.

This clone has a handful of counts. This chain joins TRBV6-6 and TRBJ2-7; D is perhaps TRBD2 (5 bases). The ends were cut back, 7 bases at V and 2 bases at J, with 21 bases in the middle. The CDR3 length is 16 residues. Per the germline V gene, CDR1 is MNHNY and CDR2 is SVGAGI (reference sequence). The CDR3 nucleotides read TGTGCCAGCACCCAAACCCCGAGGGCCATCACCTACGAGCAGTACTTC. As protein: CASTQTPRAITYEQYF.

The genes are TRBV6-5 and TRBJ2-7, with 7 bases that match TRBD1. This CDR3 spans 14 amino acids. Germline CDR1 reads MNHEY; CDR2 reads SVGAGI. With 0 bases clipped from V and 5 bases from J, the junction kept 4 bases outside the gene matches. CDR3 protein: CASSYSTGRHEQYF. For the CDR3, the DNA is TGTGCCAGCAGTTACTCGACAGGGAGACACGAGCAGTACTTC.

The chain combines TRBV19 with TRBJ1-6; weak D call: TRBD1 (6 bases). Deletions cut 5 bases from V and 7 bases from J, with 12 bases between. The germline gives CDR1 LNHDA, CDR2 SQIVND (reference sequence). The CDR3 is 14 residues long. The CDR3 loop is CASSPGQPNSPLHF. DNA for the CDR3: TGTGCCAGTAGTCCCGGACAGCCGAATTCACCCCTCCACTTT.

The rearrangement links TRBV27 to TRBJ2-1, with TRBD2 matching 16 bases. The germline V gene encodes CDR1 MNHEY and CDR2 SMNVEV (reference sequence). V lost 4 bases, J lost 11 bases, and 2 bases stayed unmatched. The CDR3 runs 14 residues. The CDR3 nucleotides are TGTGCCAGCAGTTCGGGACTAGCGGGGGGGCAGCAGTTCTTC. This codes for CASSSGLAGGQQFF.

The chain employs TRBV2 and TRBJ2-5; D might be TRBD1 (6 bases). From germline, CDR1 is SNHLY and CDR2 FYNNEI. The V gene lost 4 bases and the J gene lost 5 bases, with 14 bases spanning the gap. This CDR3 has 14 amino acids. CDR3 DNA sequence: TGTGCCAGCAGTGGGCAGGGGAGTTCGGAGACCCAGTACTTC. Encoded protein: CASSGQGSSETQYF.

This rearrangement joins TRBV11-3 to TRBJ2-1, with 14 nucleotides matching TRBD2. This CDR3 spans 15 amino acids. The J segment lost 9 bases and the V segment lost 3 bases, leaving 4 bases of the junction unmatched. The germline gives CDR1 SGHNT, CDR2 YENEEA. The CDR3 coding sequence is TGTGCCAGCAGCTTCGGGACTAGCGGGAGAAGTGAGCAGTTCTTC. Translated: CASSFGTSGRSEQFF.

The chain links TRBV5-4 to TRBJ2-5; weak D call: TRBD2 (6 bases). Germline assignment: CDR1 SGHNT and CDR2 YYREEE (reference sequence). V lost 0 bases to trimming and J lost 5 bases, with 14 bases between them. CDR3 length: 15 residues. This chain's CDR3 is CASSLAPGTWETQYF. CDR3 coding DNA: TGTGCCAGCAGCTTGGCCCCCGGGACTTGGGAGACCCAGTACTTC.

DNA for the CDR3: TGTGCCAGCAGCTTGGGGAGGTCGGGGGAGCAGTACTTC. Its protein product is CASSLGRSGEQYF. The chain employs TRBV7-3 and TRBJ2-7, with D maybe TRBD2 (6 bases). This CDR3 has 13 residues. Germline values: CDR1 SGHTA, CDR2 FQGTGA. Trimming cost V 3 bases and J 7 bases, with 13 bases left between them.

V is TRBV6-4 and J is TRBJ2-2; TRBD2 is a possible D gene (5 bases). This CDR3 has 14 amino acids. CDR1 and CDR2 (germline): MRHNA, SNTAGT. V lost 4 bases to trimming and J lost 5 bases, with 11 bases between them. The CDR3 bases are TGTGCCAGCAGTGCCCGGGGTTCAACCGGGGAGCTGTTTTTT. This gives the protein CASSARGSTGELFF.

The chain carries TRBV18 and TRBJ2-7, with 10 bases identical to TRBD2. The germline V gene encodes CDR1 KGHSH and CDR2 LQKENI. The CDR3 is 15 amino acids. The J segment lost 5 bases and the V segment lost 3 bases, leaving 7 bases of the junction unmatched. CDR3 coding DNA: TGTGCCAGCTCACCCTCGCTAGCGGGAGAAGACGAGCAGTACTTC. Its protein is CASSPSLAGEDEQYF. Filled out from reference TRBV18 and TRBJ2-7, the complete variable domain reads NAGVMQNPRHLVRRRGQEARLRCSPMKGHSHVYWYRQLPEEGLKFMVYLQKENIIDESGMPKERFSAEFPKEGPSILRIQQVVRGDSAAYFCASSPSLAGEDEQYFGPGTRLTVT.

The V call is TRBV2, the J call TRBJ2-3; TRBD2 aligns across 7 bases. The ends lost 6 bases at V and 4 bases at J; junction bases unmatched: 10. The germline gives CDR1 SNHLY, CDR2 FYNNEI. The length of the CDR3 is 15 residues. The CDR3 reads CASRSRDGGSDTQYF. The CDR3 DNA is TGTGCCAGCAGATCACGTGACGGGGGGTCAGATACGCAGTATTTT.

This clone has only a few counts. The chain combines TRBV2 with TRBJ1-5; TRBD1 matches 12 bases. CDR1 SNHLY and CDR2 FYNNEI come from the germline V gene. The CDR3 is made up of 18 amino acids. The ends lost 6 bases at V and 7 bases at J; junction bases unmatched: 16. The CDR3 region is CASRKRTGTGGLGQPQHF. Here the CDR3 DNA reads TGTGCCAGCAGGAAACGTACCGGGACAGGGGGCTTAGGACAGCCCCAGCATTTT.

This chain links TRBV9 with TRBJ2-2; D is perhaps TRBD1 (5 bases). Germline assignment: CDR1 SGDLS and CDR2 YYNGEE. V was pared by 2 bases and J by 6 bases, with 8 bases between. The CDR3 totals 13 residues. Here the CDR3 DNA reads TGTGCCAGCAGCGTTCAAGGGGCCGGGGAGCTGTTTTTT. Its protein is CASSVQGAGELFF.

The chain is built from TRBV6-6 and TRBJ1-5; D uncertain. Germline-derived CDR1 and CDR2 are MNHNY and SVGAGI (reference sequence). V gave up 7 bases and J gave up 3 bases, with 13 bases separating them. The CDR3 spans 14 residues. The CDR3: CASTPGGPNQPQHF. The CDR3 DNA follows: TGTGCCAGCACCCCCGGAGGGCCCAATCAGCCCCAGCATTTT.

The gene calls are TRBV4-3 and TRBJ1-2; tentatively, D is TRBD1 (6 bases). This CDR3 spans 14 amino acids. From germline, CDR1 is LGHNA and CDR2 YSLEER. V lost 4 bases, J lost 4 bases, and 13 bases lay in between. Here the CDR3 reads CASSPGQGFYGYTF. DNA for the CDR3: TGCGCCAGCAGCCCGGGACAAGGCTTCTATGGCTACACCTTC.

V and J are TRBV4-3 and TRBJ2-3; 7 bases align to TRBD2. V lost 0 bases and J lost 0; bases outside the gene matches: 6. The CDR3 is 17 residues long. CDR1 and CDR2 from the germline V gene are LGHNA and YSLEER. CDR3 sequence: CASSQDGPSGSTDTQYF. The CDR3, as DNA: TGCGCCAGCAGCCAAGATGGGCCTAGCGGTAGCACAGATACGCAGTATTTT.

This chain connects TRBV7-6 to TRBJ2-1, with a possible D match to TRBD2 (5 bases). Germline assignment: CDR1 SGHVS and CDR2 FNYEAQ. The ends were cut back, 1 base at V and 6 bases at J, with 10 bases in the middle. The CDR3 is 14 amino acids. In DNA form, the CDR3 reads TGTGCCAGCAGCTTAGGAGCGGTCGGCAATGAGCAGTTCTTC. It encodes CASSLGAVGNEQFF.

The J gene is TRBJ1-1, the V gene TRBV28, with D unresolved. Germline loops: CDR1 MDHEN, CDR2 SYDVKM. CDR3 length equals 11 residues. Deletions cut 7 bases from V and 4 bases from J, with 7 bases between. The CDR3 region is CASTLATEAFF. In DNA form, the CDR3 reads TGTGCCAGCACCTTAGCCACTGAAGCTTTCTTT.

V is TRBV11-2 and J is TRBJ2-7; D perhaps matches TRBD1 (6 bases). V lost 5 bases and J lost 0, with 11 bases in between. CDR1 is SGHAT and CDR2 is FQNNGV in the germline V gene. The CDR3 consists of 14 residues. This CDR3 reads CASSEWTASYEQYF. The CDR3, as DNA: TGTGCCAGCAGCGAATGGACAGCCTCCTACGAGCAGTACTTC.

The CDR3 DNA is TGCGCCAGCAGAGGGGCGGGTAGCGGTGAAAAACTGTTTTTT. It encodes CASRGAGSGEKLFF. The chain couples TRBV10-2 to TRBJ1-4, with D tentatively TRBD1 (5 bases). The CDR3 contains 14 residues. The V and J ends lost 6 bases and 7 bases respectively, with 15 bases between them. CDR1 is WSHSY, CDR2 SAAADI, per germline.

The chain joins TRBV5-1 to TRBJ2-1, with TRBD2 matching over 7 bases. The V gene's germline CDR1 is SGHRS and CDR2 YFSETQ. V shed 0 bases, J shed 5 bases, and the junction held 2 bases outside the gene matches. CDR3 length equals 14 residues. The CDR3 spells CASSLARENNEQFF. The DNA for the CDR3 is TGCGCCAGCAGCTTGGCGCGGGAGAACAATGAGCAGTTCTTC.

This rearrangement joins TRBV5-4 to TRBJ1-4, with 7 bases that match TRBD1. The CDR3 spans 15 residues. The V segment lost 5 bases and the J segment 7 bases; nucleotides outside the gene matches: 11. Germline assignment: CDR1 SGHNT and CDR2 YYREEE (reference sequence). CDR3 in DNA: TGTGCCAGCAGTAGAACAGGGGAAAAAGGTGAAAAACTGTTTTTT. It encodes CASSRTGEKGEKLFF.

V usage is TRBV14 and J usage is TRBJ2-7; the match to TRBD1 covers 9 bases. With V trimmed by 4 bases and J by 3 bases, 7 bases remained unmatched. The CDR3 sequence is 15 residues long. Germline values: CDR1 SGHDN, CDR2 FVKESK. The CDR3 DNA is TGTGCCAGCAGCCGACCGGGACAGGGTAACTACGAGCAGTACTTC. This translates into CASSRPGQGNYEQYF.